This T cell receptor beta chain appears in the sequencing data of a study of regulatory T cells in long-lasting Graves disease. Findings of the study overall: New patients shared fewer public clonotypes (approximately 1,000) than persistent patients did (roughly 2,500). The work looked only at peripheral blood and did not look at thyroid tissue.

Time point denoted: newly diagnosed GD, antithyroid drugs for less than 3 months. Researchers made the TCR library from RNA that was extracted from PBMCs. American Thyroid Association guidelines defined Graves' disease diagnosis. This clonotype has at least ten counts. As yet, its antigen is unknown. To make TCR beta libraries, researchers used iRepertoire HTBI primers and Arm-PCR of CDR3 regions. TCRdb recomputed calls from the multiplex PCR reads with MiXCR, one row per CDR3 protein. The profile shows 350,000 to 400,000 distinct CDR3 sequences, 15% of them singletons. Sequences were derived from peripheral blood mononuclear cells (PBMCs), sampled at new diagnosis, from a patient treated with antithyroid drugs. The source is a female donor with Graves disease.

The CDR3 here is CASSLFDRDDTEAFF. The CDR3 DNA reads TGTGCCAGCAGCCTATTCGACAGGGACGACACTGAAGCTTTCTTT. This chain joins TRBV5-4 and TRBJ1-1; 7 bases line up with TRBD1. V was pared by 4 bases and J by 3 bases, with 9 bases of the junction left unmatched. Germline V CDR1 and CDR2: SGHNT, YYREEE (reference sequence). The CDR3 runs 15 residues. Combining the CDR3 with reference TRBV5-4 and TRBJ1-1 gives the whole variable domain ETGVTQSPTHLIKTRGQQVTLRCSSQSGHNTVSWYQQALGQGPQFIFQYYREEENGRGNFPPRFSGLQFPNYSSELNVNALELDDSALYLCASSLFDRDDTEAFFGQGTRLTVV.